This TCR beta chain stems from a study of blood T cell repertoires in COVID-19. TCRdb's copy holds only in-frame clones and misses some; the assay was immunoSEQ multiplex PCR. In the table there are 150,000 to 200,000 clones, around 87% of which are singletons. Sequencing was performed on peripheral blood. The clonotype was recovered from a middle-aged man with active or convalescent COVID-19.

CDR3 sequence reads: CASSLQRGTDTQYF. The DNA for the CDR3 is TGCGCCAGCAGCTTACAGCGGGGCACAGATACGCAGTATTTT. V and J are TRBV5-1 and TRBJ2-3, with a possible D match to TRBD2 (6 bases). The length of the CDR3 is 14 residues. From germline, CDR1 is SGHRS and CDR2 YFSETQ. The V end lost 2 bases, the J end lost 1 base, and 8 bases lay between the germline ends.